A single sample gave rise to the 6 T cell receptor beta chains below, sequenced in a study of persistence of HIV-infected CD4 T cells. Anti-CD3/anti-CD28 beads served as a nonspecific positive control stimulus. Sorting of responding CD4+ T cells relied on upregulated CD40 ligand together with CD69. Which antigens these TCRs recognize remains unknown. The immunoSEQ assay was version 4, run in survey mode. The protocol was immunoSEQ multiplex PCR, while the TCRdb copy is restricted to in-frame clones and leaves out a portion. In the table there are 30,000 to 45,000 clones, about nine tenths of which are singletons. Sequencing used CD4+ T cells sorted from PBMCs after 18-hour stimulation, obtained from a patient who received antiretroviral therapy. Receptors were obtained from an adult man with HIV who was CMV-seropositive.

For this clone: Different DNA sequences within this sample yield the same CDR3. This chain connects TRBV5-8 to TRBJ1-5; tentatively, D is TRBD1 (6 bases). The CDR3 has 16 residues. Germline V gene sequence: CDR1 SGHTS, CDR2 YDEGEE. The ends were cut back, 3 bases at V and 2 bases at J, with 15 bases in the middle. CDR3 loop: CASSSRGGSGNQPQHF. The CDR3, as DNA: TGTGCCAGCAGCTCGCGAGGGGGGTCAGGCAATCAGCCCCAGCATTTT.

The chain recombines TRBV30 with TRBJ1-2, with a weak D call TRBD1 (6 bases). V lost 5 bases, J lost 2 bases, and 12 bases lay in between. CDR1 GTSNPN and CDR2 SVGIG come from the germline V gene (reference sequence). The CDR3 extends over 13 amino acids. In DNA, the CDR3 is TGTGCCTGGCAGCCGGGGGGCAACTATGGCTACACCTTC. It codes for CAWQPGGNYGYTF.

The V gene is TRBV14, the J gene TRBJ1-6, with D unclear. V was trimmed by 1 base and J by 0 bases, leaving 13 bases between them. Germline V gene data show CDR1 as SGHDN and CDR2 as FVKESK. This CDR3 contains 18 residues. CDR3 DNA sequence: TGTGCCAGCAGCCAAGGCGGCGGCAGTCTCTCCTATAATTCACCCCTCCACTTT. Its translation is CASSQGGGSLSYNSPLHF. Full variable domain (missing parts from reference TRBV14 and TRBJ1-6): EAGVTQFPSHSVIEKGQTVTLRCDPISGHDNLYWYRRVMGKEIKFLLHFVKESKQDESGMPNNRFLAERTGGTYSTLKVQPAELEDSGVYFCASSQGGGSLSYNSPLHFGNGTRLTVT.

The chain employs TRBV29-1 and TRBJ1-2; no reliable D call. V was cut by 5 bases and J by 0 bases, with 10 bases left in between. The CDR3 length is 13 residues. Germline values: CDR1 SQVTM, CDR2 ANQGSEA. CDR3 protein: CSVRTASNYGYTF. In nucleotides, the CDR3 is TGCAGCGTTCGGACCGCCTCTAACTATGGCTACACCTTC.

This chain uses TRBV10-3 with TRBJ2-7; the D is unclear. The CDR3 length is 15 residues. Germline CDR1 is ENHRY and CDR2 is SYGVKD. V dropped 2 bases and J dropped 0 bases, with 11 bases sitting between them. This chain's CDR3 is CAISETEPNSYEQYF. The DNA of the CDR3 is TGTGCCATCAGTGAGACGGAGCCGAACTCCTACGAGCAGTACTTC.

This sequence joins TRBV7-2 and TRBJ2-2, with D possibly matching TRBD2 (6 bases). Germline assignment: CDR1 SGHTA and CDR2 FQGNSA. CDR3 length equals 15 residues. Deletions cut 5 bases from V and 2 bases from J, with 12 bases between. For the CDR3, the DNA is TGTGCCAGCAGCCAGACTGGGACTAACACCGGGGAGCTGTTTTTT. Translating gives CASSQTGTNTGELFF.